This TCR beta chain was sequenced for a study of blood T cell repertoires in COVID-19. Across the whole study: In each case, the material was cDNA or gDNA derived from T cells, B-cell-depleted T cells, or PBMCs.

The V end was cut by 2 bases, the J end by 1 base, with 5 bases between. This CDR3 comprises 13 residues. For this clone: Other DNA variants within this sample encode the same CDR3.

Clones were read by immunoSEQ multiplex PCR, and TCRdb kept only the in-frame ones, dropping some. The repertoire holds about 300,000 clones, with roughly 88% as singletons. The TCR originated in a woman in her thirties with COVID-19, enrolled during active disease. This chain joins TRBV12-3 or TRBV12-4 and TRBJ1-1; D gene unclear. Specimen: peripheral blood. CDR3 DNA sequence: TGTGCCAGCAGTTTAACCGGGAACACTGAAGCTTTCTTT. It encodes CASSLTGNTEAFF.